Below are 9 T cell receptor beta chains sequenced from a single sample in a study of CD8 T cells in Susac syndrome (dated by TCRdb to between 2018 and 2021). Receptor amplification or capture employed the immunoSEQ multiplex PCR assay. RNA was extracted with the RNeasy kit and about 0.5 to 1 ug was reverse transcribed using random hexamers. Using fastp trimming at Q25 and MiXCR clonotype assembly, TCRdb reanalyzed the public sequencing data and kept in-frame beta chains. All rows with the same CDR3 protein become a single entry with the most common DNA and genes. This sample is represented by 200,000 or so distinct CDR3 sequences; 90% to 96% of them were singletons. The biggest ten clones account for around 0.09% of the sample. What was sequenced was CD4+ T cells from PBMCs. These TCRs come from a human donor with multiple sclerosis.

The J gene is TRBJ2-1, the V gene TRBV6-1; D may be TRBD1 (5 bases). The CDR3 has 11 amino acids. The V end lost 5 bases, the J end lost 10 bases, and 9 bases lay between the germline ends. Germline CDR1 is MNHNS and CDR2 is SASEGT. The CDR3 DNA reads TGTGCCAGCAGTTGGGGCGACGAGCAGTTCTTC. Translating gives CASSWGDEQFF.

This clonotype was recorded once. The J gene is TRBJ2-2, the V gene TRBV25-1; a possible D gene is TRBD1 (6 bases). The CDR3 totals 13 residues. V was pared by 6 bases and J by 6 bases, with 11 bases between. Germline assignment: CDR1 MGHDK and CDR2 SYGVNS. This CDR3 reads CASRQGWAGELFF. The CDR3 DNA follows: TGTGCCAGCAGACAGGGATGGGCCGGGGAGCTGTTTTTT.

V usage is TRBV9 and J usage is TRBJ2-1; D is possibly TRBD2 (5 bases). The CDR3 covers 14 residues. The germline V gene has CDR1 SGDLS and CDR2 YYNGEE. Trimming shortened V by 4 bases and J by 5 bases, and 13 bases separated the two germline ends. CDR3 coding DNA: TGTGCCAGCAGCATAACCGGGGAGAACAATGAGCAGTTCTTC. It translates to CASSITGENNEQFF. The full variable domain, in which reference TRBV9 and TRBJ2-1 provide the parts outside the CDR3, is DSGVTQTPKHLITATGQRVTLRCSPRSGDLSVYWYQQSLDQGLQFLIQYYNGEERAKGNILERFSAQQFPDLHSELNLSSLELGDSALYFCASSITGENNEQFFGPGTRLTVL.

The chain uses TRBV9 and TRBJ2-2, with no clear D. This CDR3 spans 16 amino acids. Germline V CDR1 and CDR2: SGDLS, YYNGEE. Trimming stripped 0 bases from V and 5 bases from J, with 14 bases between. CDR3 DNA sequence: TGTGCCAGCAGCGTAGCTGATGACGGAGAGACCGGGGAGCTGTTTTTT. Protein sequence: CASSVADDGETGELFF.

V is TRBV5-1 and J is TRBJ2-3; no clear D gene. The CDR3 is made up of 14 amino acids. Trimming stripped 2 bases from V and 0 bases from J, with 7 bases between. Looked up from germline, CDR1 is SGHRS and CDR2 is YFSETQ. CDR3 bases: TGCGCCAGCAGCTTCCCGGACAGCACAGATACGCAGTATTTT. Its protein product is CASSFPDSTDTQYF.

The genes are TRBV20-1 and TRBJ1-6; tentative D call: TRBD1 (5 bases). V lost 6 bases and J 9 bases, leaving 15 bases between the germline ends. Germline V gene data show CDR1 as DFQATT and CDR2 as SNEGSKA (reference sequence). CDR3 length: 13 amino acids. CDR3 in amino acids: CSAWRTSTSPLHF. CDR3 DNA: TGCAGTGCGTGGCGGACATCGACTTCACCCCTCCACTTT.

This chain connects TRBV7-9 to TRBJ1-6; tentative D call: TRBD1 (5 bases). Trimming stripped 5 bases from V and 7 bases from J, with 9 bases between. The germline V gene has CDR1 SEHNR and CDR2 FQNEAQ (reference sequence). This CDR3 spans 13 amino acids. CDR3 in DNA: TGTGCCAGCAGCCCGCAGGGAAATTCACCCCTCCACTTT. It yields the protein CASSPQGNSPLHF.

The rearrangement links TRBV2 to TRBJ2-7, with D possibly matching TRBD1 (5 bases). The germline V gene encodes CDR1 SNHLY and CDR2 FYNNEI. CDR3 length: 11 residues. The ends were cut back, 9 bases at V and 6 bases at J, with 12 bases in the middle. The CDR3 is CASSGQREQYF. CDR3 in DNA: TGTGCCAGTTCTGGACAACGCGAGCAGTACTTC.

This clonotype has a handful of counts. This rearrangement joins TRBV29-1 to TRBJ2-7; D is undetermined. Germline CDR1 reads SQVTM; CDR2 reads ANQGSEA. The CDR3 sequence is 12 residues long. V lost 3 bases to trimming and J lost 2 bases, with 8 bases between them. CDR3 protein: CSVDGPTYEQYF. The CDR3 bases are TGCAGCGTTGATGGGCCCACCTACGAGCAGTACTTC.